This T cell receptor (beta chain) was captured in a study of early T cells in non-severe SARS-CoV-2 infection. Notes on the study in general: There was a bias toward anti-spike CD8 responses in VDJdb matching, which missed private and CD4 specificities.

In the case of this clonotype: Its specificity is unknown.

Germline V gene lookup returns CDR1 KGHSH and CDR2 LQKENI. CDR3 length: 17 residues. J was trimmed by 7 bases and V by 2 bases; bases with no gene match: 10. Unique molecular identifiers (one per individual cDNA molecule) were attached. TCRdb reprocessed the 5' RACE reads with MiXCR, giving one entry per CDR3 protein. There are some 60,000 distinct CDR3 sequences in the sample; roughly 10% occur only once, and under 9% lies in the top ten. The sequence derives from an adult who was a healthcare worker with PCR-confirmed SARS-CoV-2 infection or an uninfected control (not recorded which). V is TRBV18 and J is TRBJ2-1; 11 bases agree with TRBD2. Specimen: whole blood. The CDR3, as DNA: TGTGCCAGCTCACCAGTAGCGGGAGGGTCTCGGGGGAATGAGCAGTTCTTC. Amino acids: CASSPVAGGSRGNEQFF. The complete variable domain, with remaining parts taken from reference TRBV18 and TRBJ2-1, reads NAGVMQNPRHLVRRRGQEARLRCSPMKGHSHVYWYRQLPEEGLKFMVYLQKENIIDESGMPKERFSAEFPKEGPSILRIQQVVRGDSAAYFCASSPVAGGSRGNEQFFGPGTRLTVL.